Shown below are 29 T cell receptor beta chains from a single sample sequenced in a study of blood T cell repertoires in COVID-19 (TCRdb year 2020). Receptor libraries were prepared by the immunoSEQ multiplex PCR assay. Drawn from immuneACCESS, this table holds only the in-frame rearrangements with V and J called that TCRdb kept. Clones are partly lost; checked studies trace under half to an unresolved V gene and leave the rest unexplained. The sample has approximately 350,000 clones on record, more than 80% of them singletons. Less than 1.2% of the sample is held by the ten biggest clonotypes. The sample comprised PBMCs or T cells enriched from blood (not recorded which). These receptors were obtained from a man younger than 35 who had recovered from COVID-19.

This chain uses TRBV19 with TRBJ1-5, with D perhaps matching TRBD1 (5 bases). Germline V lookup: CDR1 LNHDA, CDR2 SQIVND (reference sequence). The CDR3 covers 14 residues. V dropped 8 bases and J dropped 0 bases, with 11 bases sitting between them. The CDR3, as DNA: TGTGCCAGTGATTTACAGGATAGCAATCAGCCCCAGCATTTT. It translates to CASDLQDSNQPQHF. Supplemented by reference TRBV19 and TRBJ1-5, the full variable domain reads DGGITQSPKYLFRKEGQNVTLSCEQNLNHDAMYWYRQDPGQGLRLIYYSQIVNDFQKGDIAEGYSVSREKKESFPLTVTSAQKNPTAFYLCASDLQDSNQPQHFGDGTRLSIL.

The CDR3 sequence: CASSLYSGGAYEQYF. The CDR3 nucleotides are TGTGCCAGCAGCTTATATAGCGGGGGTGCCTACGAGCAGTACTTC. The gene calls are TRBV7-9 and TRBJ2-7; 9 bases are shared with TRBD2. V lost 2 bases and J lost 2; bases outside the gene matches: 4. Germline V lookup: CDR1 SEHNR, CDR2 FQNEAQ (reference sequence). There are 15 residues in the CDR3.

The gene calls are TRBV19 and TRBJ2-1; 9 nucleotides agree with TRBD2. There are 15 residues in the CDR3. Germline CDR1 LNHDA, CDR2 SQIVND (reference sequence). V was pared by 6 bases and J by 8 bases, with 11 bases of the junction left unmatched. The DNA for the CDR3 is TGTGCCAGTAGGTCCGACGGGACTAGCAATCATGAGCAGTTCTTC. Residues: CASRSDGTSNHEQFF.

The V and J genes are TRBV6-5 and TRBJ1-4; 7 bases fit TRBD1. The CDR3 is made up of 15 amino acids. The ends lost 5 bases at V and 7 bases at J; junction bases unmatched: 10. Germline V gives CDR1 MNHEY, CDR2 SVGAGI. DNA of the CDR3: TGTGCCAGCAGTACCACAGGGGCCGGGAGTGAAAAACTGTTTTTT. Encoded protein: CASSTTGAGSEKLFF.

The rearrangement joins TRBV19 to TRBJ1-5; 7 positions match TRBD1. V gave up 5 bases and J gave up 4 bases; unmatched junction bases: 8. CDR1 and CDR2 from the germline V gene are LNHDA and SQIVND (reference sequence). This CDR3 is 15 amino acids long. CDR3 DNA: TGTGCCAGTAGTGTCCATGACAGGGTGAATCAGCCCCAGCATTTT. Its protein product is CASSVHDRVNQPQHF.

The chain uses TRBV18 and TRBJ1-2; tentatively, D is TRBD1 (5 bases). Germline V lookup: CDR1 KGHSH, CDR2 LQKENI. The CDR3 has 15 residues. V shed 6 bases and J shed 8 bases, with 22 bases lying between them. The CDR3 reads CASSLETGHSRGYTF. In DNA, the CDR3 is TGTGCCAGCTCCCTCGAAACAGGTCACAGTCGAGGCTACACCTTC.

CDR3 region: CASSPGQTTNEKLFF. The CDR3 nucleotides read TGTGCCAGCAGCCCCGGACAGACAACTAATGAAAAACTGTTTTTT. This chain connects TRBV7-9 to TRBJ1-4; possible D gene TRBD1, 6 bases. Looked up from germline, CDR1 is SEHNR and CDR2 is FQNEAQ (reference sequence). This CDR3 contains 15 residues. Trimming pared 5 bases from V and 0 bases from J, leaving 10 bases between.

J is TRBJ2-5 and V is TRBV27; 9 nucleotides match TRBD1. V dropped 3 bases and J dropped 4; count of bases not matched to a gene: 0. Germline lookup yields CDR1 MNHEY and CDR2 SMNVEV (reference sequence). CDR3 length: 13 residues. In DNA, the CDR3 is TGTGCCAGCAGTTTGGACAGGGGAGAGACCCAGTACTTC. It codes for CASSLDRGETQYF.

The V and J genes are TRBV9 and TRBJ2-1; 10 bases are shared with TRBD2. CDR3 length: 15 residues. CDR1 SGDLS and CDR2 YYNGEE come from the germline V gene. Unmatched junction bases numbered 5, after V lost 3 bases and J lost 5 bases. CDR3 in amino acids: CASSAGLAVHNEQFF. Written as DNA, the CDR3 is TGTGCCAGCAGCGCCGGACTAGCGGTCCACAATGAGCAGTTCTTC.

The rearrangement links TRBV29-1 to TRBJ2-7; 9 positions agree with TRBD2. After removal of 3 bases from V and 6 bases from J, the junction contained 9 bases not matched to a gene. Germline V CDR1 and CDR2: SQVTM, ANQGSEA. The CDR3 loop spans 14 amino acids. The CDR3 nucleotides read TGCAGCGTTGATGGTAGCGGGAGTGTGGGCGAGCAGTACTTC. Residues: CSVDGSGSVGEQYF.

This clone was picked up a small number of times. The V gene is TRBV7-6, the J gene TRBJ2-5; D is unclear. With 3 bases removed from V and 2 bases from J, the gap between germline ends came to 7 bases. The CDR3 consists of 13 residues. Germline CDR1 and CDR2: SGHVS and FNYEAQ. The CDR3, as DNA: TGTGCCAGCAGCTTTGGCTTACAAGAGACCCAGTACTTC. It encodes CASSFGLQETQYF.

The chain carries TRBV28 and TRBJ2-2; 12 bases line up with TRBD2. Germline V lookup: CDR1 MDHEN, CDR2 SYDVKM. The CDR3 consists of 16 residues. V was pared by 8 bases and J by 8 bases, with 12 bases of the junction left unmatched. The CDR3 region has the DNA TGTGCCAGCTGGACGGGACTAGCGGGTACACCTGGGGAGCTGTTTTTT. It yields the protein CASWTGLAGTPGELFF. The variable domain in full, completed from reference TRBV28 and TRBJ2-2, reads DVKVTQSSRYLVKRTGEKVFLECVQDMDHENMFWYRQDPGLGLRLIYFSYDVKMKEKGDIPEGYSVSREKKERFSLILESASTNQTSMYLCASWTGLAGTPGELFFGEGSRLTVL.

The chain combines TRBV16 with TRBJ2-3; 7 bases match TRBD2. V dropped 3 bases and J dropped 4; count of bases not matched to a gene: 10. The CDR3 sequence is 16 residues long. Germline V gives CDR1 KGHSY, CDR2 FQNENV. The CDR3: CASSHPSGGGADTQYF. For the CDR3, the DNA is TGTGCCAGCAGCCATCCGTCGGGAGGAGGGGCAGATACGCAGTATTTT.

V and J are TRBV10-3 and TRBJ1-6, with D possibly being TRBD1 (5 bases). The CDR3 spans 15 residues. Germline V CDR1 and CDR2: ENHRY, SYGVKD. The germline V and J ends were trimmed by 4 bases and 5 bases, with 12 bases remaining between them. The CDR3 DNA follows: TGTGCCATCAGTGCGGGAGGGGCTGATAATTCACCCCTCCACTTT. Its protein product is CAISAGGADNSPLHF.

The rearrangement joins TRBV15 to TRBJ2-1, with 7 bases that match TRBD1. The CDR3 length is 16 residues. The V and J ends lost 4 bases and 4 bases, in that order; junction bases with no gene match: 10. CDR1 is LNHNV and CDR2 is YYDKDF in the germline V gene (reference sequence). CDR3 protein: CATSNNRGVSYNEQFF. CDR3 nucleotides: TGTGCCACCAGCAATAACAGGGGAGTCTCGTACAATGAGCAGTTCTTC.

V usage is TRBV7-9 and J usage is TRBJ2-1; TRBD2 aligns across 15 bases. The junction had 6 bases not matched to a gene; V was cut back by 1 base and J by 8 bases. The CDR3 runs to 17 residues. Per germline, CDR1 SEHNR and CDR2 FQNEAQ (reference sequence). As DNA, the CDR3 is TGTGCCAGCAGCTTAGACAGGACTAGCGGGGGGGCATATGAGCAGTTCTTC. Its protein is CASSLDRTSGGAYEQFF.

The count of this clone is one. The V and J genes are TRBV5-1 and TRBJ1-4, with D maybe TRBD1 (5 bases). The germline V gene has CDR1 SGHRS and CDR2 YFSETQ. The V gene lost 6 bases and the J gene lost 4 bases, with 13 bases spanning the gap. The CDR3 totals 14 residues. The CDR3 loop reads CASTSGGSNEKLFF. In DNA form, the CDR3 reads TGCGCCAGCACCTCGGGGGGGAGTAATGAAAAACTGTTTTTT.

The chain uses TRBV18 and TRBJ2-1, with TRBD2 as a possible D gene (6 bases). Trimming cost V 3 bases and J 0 bases, with 15 bases left between them. The CDR3 totals 17 residues. CDR1 KGHSH and CDR2 LQKENI come from the germline V gene. DNA for the CDR3: TGTGCCAGCTCACCGGGACGGGGGTCTTTCTCCTACAATGAGCAGTTCTTC. This codes for CASSPGRGSFSYNEQFF.

The chain is built from TRBV7-9 and TRBJ1-1; tentatively, D is TRBD1 (6 bases). The CDR3 is 12 residues long. Germline values: CDR1 SEHNR, CDR2 FQNEAQ (reference sequence). V was clipped by 4 bases and J by 5 bases, with 8 bases between them. CDR3 protein: CASSSDRTEAFF. The DNA for the CDR3 is TGTGCCAGCAGCTCAGACAGGACTGAAGCTTTCTTT.

This chain uses TRBV4-1 with TRBJ1-6; D is perhaps TRBD1 (6 bases). Trimming stripped 3 bases from V and 8 bases from J, with 20 bases between. Germline CDR1 MGHRA, CDR2 YSYEKL. This CDR3 comprises 17 residues. In DNA, the CDR3 is TGCGCCAGCAGCCATTTAGTCCCGGAACAGGGACATTCACCCCTCCACTTT. This translates into CASSHLVPEQGHSPLHF.

The J gene is TRBJ2-1, the V gene TRBV28, with 7 bases identical to TRBD2. The V and J ends lost 5 bases and 4 bases, in that order; junction bases with no gene match: 5. Germline-derived CDR1 and CDR2 are MDHEN and SYDVKM. The CDR3 totals 14 residues. CDR3: CASSGGSPYNEQFF. The CDR3 DNA sequence: TGTGCCAGCAGTGGCGGGAGCCCATACAATGAGCAGTTCTTC. The full variable domain, completed using reference TRBV28 and TRBJ2-1, is DVKVTQSSRYLVKRTGEKVFLECVQDMDHENMFWYRQDPGLGLRLIYFSYDVKMKEKGDIPEGYSVSREKKERFSLILESASTNQTSMYLCASSGGSPYNEQFFGPGTRLTVL.

V is TRBV2 and J is TRBJ2-2; 9 nucleotides align to TRBD1. Looked up from germline, CDR1 is SNHLY and CDR2 is FYNNEI. The CDR3 runs 16 residues. V lost 4 bases and J lost 5; bases outside the gene matches: 8. This CDR3 is CASSAPGTGLTGELFF. The CDR3 nucleotides are TGTGCCAGCAGTGCTCCCGGGACAGGGCTGACCGGGGAGCTGTTTTTT.

CDR3 in amino acids: CASSFGQVDGYTF. The CDR3 coding sequence is TGTGCCAGCAGCTTCGGACAGGTCGATGGCTACACCTTC. V and J are TRBV11-2 and TRBJ1-2; 7 bases match TRBD1. The CDR3 contains 13 residues. The V and J ends lost 3 bases and 6 bases, in that order; junction bases with no gene match: 4. In germline, CDR1 is SGHAT, CDR2 FQNNGV.

A few counts support this clone. The chain is built from TRBV12-3 or TRBV12-4 and TRBJ1-5; D not certain. The CDR3 spans 13 residues. V dropped 8 bases and J dropped 7 bases, with 15 bases sitting between them. The chain's CDR3 is CASGGQVAQPQHF. CDR3 DNA sequence: TGTGCCAGCGGAGGCCAGGTGGCACAGCCCCAGCATTTT.

The J gene is TRBJ1-2, the V gene TRBV25-1; no clear D gene. This CDR3 region has 13 residues. Germline V CDR1 and CDR2: MGHDK, SYGVNS. V lost 2 bases, J lost 6 bases, and 10 bases lay in between. The CDR3 loop is CASSEKFVDGYTF. CDR3 coding DNA: TGTGCCAGCAGTGAAAAATTTGTAGATGGCTACACCTTC.

V gene TRBV18 combines with J gene TRBJ1-2; the match to TRBD1 covers 7 bases. The ends lost 3 bases at V and 0 bases at J; junction bases unmatched: 7. Looked up from germline, CDR1 is KGHSH and CDR2 is LQKENI. The CDR3 consists of 16 residues. The CDR3, as DNA: TGTGCCAGCTCACCCACCAGGGGACAGACTAACTATGGCTACACCTTC. This translates into CASSPTRGQTNYGYTF.

V is TRBV7-3 and J is TRBJ2-1, with 10 bases that match TRBD2. The V and J ends lost 1 base and 1 base, in that order; junction bases with no gene match: 10. This CDR3 contains 19 residues. Germline-derived CDR1 and CDR2 are SGHTA and FQGTGA. The CDR3 here is CASSLIGGTSVPSYNEQFF. The CDR3 nucleotides read TGTGCCAGCAGCTTAATAGGTGGGACTAGCGTTCCATCCTACAATGAGCAGTTCTTC.

The J gene is TRBJ2-7, the V gene TRBV5-1; TRBD2 aligns across 14 bases. Germline lookup yields CDR1 SGHRS and CDR2 YFSETQ. Losses at the gene ends were 2 bases for V and 4 bases for J; bases not matched to a gene: 5. This CDR3 is 16 amino acids long. CDR3 bases: TGCGCCAGCAGCTTTTCGGGACTAGCGGGAGAGTACGAGCAGTACTTC. Translation: CASSFSGLAGEYEQYF.

The chain uses TRBV1 and TRBJ1-3; the table's D call, TRBD1, was not checked against the DNA. TRBV1 counts as a pseudogene. This CDR3 region has 15 residues. The chain's CDR3 is CTSSQDRVEGNTIYF. In DNA, the CDR3 is TGCACCAGCAGCCAAGACAGGGTAGAAGGAAACACCATATATTTT.